Below are 2 T cell receptor beta chains sequenced from a single sample in a study of blood T cell repertoires in COVID-19. Sequencing used immunoSEQ multiplex PCR; TCRdb keeps in-frame clones, though not all of them. Altogether some 380,000 clones are present, around 87% being singletons, with the ten largest covering 6.5% to 7%. Sequenced input: peripheral blood. The origin of the receptors is a man aged 18 to 35 with active or convalescent COVID-19.

The chain is built from TRBV5-5 and TRBJ2-7; TRBD2 agrees at 9 bases. The CDR3 extends over 15 amino acids. V lost 1 base and J lost 6; bases outside the gene matches: 8. CDR1 is SGHKS, CDR2 YYEKEE, per germline (reference sequence). The CDR3 DNA sequence: TGTGCCAGCAGCTTGCCTAGCGGGGATTTTAGCGAGCAGTACTTC. This encodes CASSLPSGDFSEQYF.

The rearrangement uses TRBV4-1 and TRBJ1-4; weak D call: TRBD1 (6 bases). Per germline, CDR1 MGHRA and CDR2 YSYEKL. This CDR3 comprises 14 residues. V lost 4 bases and J lost 1, with 7 bases in between. Here the CDR3 DNA reads TGCGCCAGCAGCCGGGGACAAACTAATGAAAAACTGTTTTTT. It yields the protein CASSRGQTNEKLFF.